The 4 T cell receptor beta chains reported below all come from one sample, sequenced in a study of shared clonotypes between healthy human individuals. Sequencing used immunoSEQ multiplex PCR; TCRdb keeps in-frame clones, though not all of them. Seen here are roughly 810,000 clones, 90% to 97% observed once, and the top ten hold 0.2% to 0.25%. Naive-designated CD8 cells lacked CD45RO, were positively enriched for CCR7, and omitted terminally differentiated effector memory CD45RA+ cells. What was sequenced was naive CD8+ T cells sorted from blood. These receptors were collected from a man aged 25 to 40 in good health.

The rearrangement joins TRBV10-2 to TRBJ1-1; 7 bases match TRBD1. The CDR3 runs 11 residues. The J segment lost 12 bases and the V segment lost 8 bases, leaving 9 bases of the junction unmatched. Germline lookup yields CDR1 WSHSY and CDR2 SAAADI. The CDR3, as DNA: TGCGCCAGCTCTTCCGGACAGGAGACTTTCTTT. Protein product: CASSSGQETFF.

This rearrangement joins TRBV7-9 to TRBJ2-1, with TRBD2 as a possible D gene (5 bases). Germline V gene data show CDR1 as SEHNR and CDR2 as FQNEAQ (reference sequence). CDR3 length equals 14 residues. With 6 bases removed from V and 6 bases from J, the gap between germline ends came to 15 bases. The CDR3 DNA reads TGTGCCAGCAGGGCGCCTGGACTTATCAATGAGCAGTTCTTC. The encoded protein is CASRAPGLINEQFF.

The chain couples TRBV7-9 to TRBJ2-1; 7 positions agree with TRBD2. With V trimmed by 2 bases and J by 6 bases, 13 bases remained unmatched. CDR3 length equals 17 residues. The germline CDR1 and CDR2 sequences are SEHNR and FQNEAQ (reference sequence). The CDR3 sequence is CASSLTFGVPGGNEQFF. The CDR3 DNA reads as TGTGCCAGCAGCTTAACTTTTGGGGTCCCGGGGGGCAATGAGCAGTTCTTC.

The chain employs TRBV29-1 and TRBJ2-2, with TRBD1 matching over 7 bases. The germline CDR1 and CDR2 sequences are SQVTM and ANQGSEA. Germline trimming cut 5 bases from V and 1 base from J; bases unmatched to any gene: 1. The CDR3 extends over 13 amino acids. The CDR3 nucleotides are TGCAGCGTTACAGGGGAGAACACCGGGGAGCTGTTTTTT. Protein sequence: CSVTGENTGELFF.